The TCR beta chain described here comes from a study of PD-1 blockade in classical Hodgkin lymphoma (TCRdb year 2020). About the study as a whole: Nivolumab dosing was 3 mg/kg intravenously every 2 weeks, continuing until either disease progression or unacceptable toxicity. The study used TCR beta sequencing and CyTOF to define a peripheral blood immune signature of response to PD-1 blockade in classical Hodgkin lymphoma.

Trimming takes 1 base from V and 5 bases from J, and the germline ends sit 23 bases apart. From its cysteine to its phenylalanine, the CDR3 spans 18 amino acids. Kept here is only the CDR3 DNA, which spans 54 bases and is read in frame from base 1. The germline V gene (reference sequence) sets CDR1 to SEHNR and CDR2 to FQNEAQ. This specimen's time point label, per the study, means: cycle 2 day 1 (C2D1) of nivolumab. Every trial patient had relapsed after autologous stem cell transplantation, and cohorts A, B and C differed in prior brentuximab vedotin exposure. The trial cohort comprised some 60 patients with relapsed/refractory classical Hodgkin lymphoma whose best overall responses were complete response, partial response or progressive disease. In the multi-cohort phase II CheckMate 205 trial, trial patients received single-agent nivolumab. An independent review committee assessed best overall response by applying the 2007 International Working Group response criteria. Trial PBMCs were collected just before the start of nivolumab (C1D1) and during therapy at cycle 2 day 1 and cycle 4 day 1. Peripheral blood was collected in 8 mL Vacutainer Cell Preparation Tubes, from which PBMCs were isolated by centrifugation and then cryopreserved.

A note on this clone: The antigen it binds to is not known. Base qualities are not provided; no much larger clone lies one nucleotide away.

The Qiagen DNeasy kit was used to extract genomic DNA both from unsorted PBMCs and from the negatively selected CD4+ and CD8+ fractions. TCR beta CDR3 regions were subjected to amplification by immunoSEQ multiplex PCR with primers that anneal to V and J segments. A synthetic immune receptor repertoire was used to minimize amplification bias, and any remaining bias was removed computationally after sequencing. In the source study's methods: Custom Python scripts were used to quantify repertoire diversity as the Shannon entropy index. Unsorted, CD4+ and CD8+ repertoires were examined separately, except in combined analyses, for which CD4+ and CD8+ sequences were merged in silico. A clone was considered expanded if an increase in frequency of at least 2-fold after treatment relative to C1D1 was found, and a pseudocount of 0.5 was applied to clones undetected at baseline. Singleton clones were defined as clones with 0 or 1 copy at C1D1, and non-singleton clones were defined as clones with 2 or more copies. Clones expanded in unsorted samples were annotated as CD4+, CD8+ or unknown by matching protein sequences in sorted samples from the same patient. Wilcoxon tests on paired samples were used to test diversity changes from C1D1 to C4D1. TCRdb re-hosts the immuneACCESS table, in-frame sequences only. Its copies lack some clones; in the studies checked, an unresolved V gene accounts for under half of them, and the cause for the rest is not known. V, J and clone size are taken as reported in that table, and D and trimming were inferred from the DNA itself. The sample table lists about 110,000 clones, roughly nine tenths of them with a count of one. About 20% of the sample rests with the top ten.

Paper-wide results and their limitations: Baseline diversity similar to that of newly diagnosed patients was observed in trial patients achieving complete response, whereas significantly lower diversity was observed in partial responders and progressors. Diversity was lower in patients who began nivolumab less than 1 year after ASCT, so these patients were left out of later analyses to avoid confounding by immune reconstitution. Baseline TCR diversity was reported to be lower in newly diagnosed patients than in healthy donors and to be lower still in relapsed/refractory patients. A significant rise by C4D1 was seen in CD4+ but not CD8+ TCR diversity (p=0.0027 vs p=0.16), with the rise being most apparent in complete responders (p=0.02). The study was limited to a single clinical trial cohort, and causes of repertoire differences, possibly disease activity or prior therapy, remained undefined.

The sequence was collected from a human donor with classical Hodgkin lymphoma. Sequencing was performed on peripheral blood mononuclear cells (PBMCs), taken before the second cycle of nivolumab. The chain was built from TRBV7-9 and TRBJ2-5; TRBD2 is a possible D gene, resting on 7 matching bases. The CDR3 reads as follows: CASSLVGGGGRVAETQYF. The DNA is TGTGCCAGCAGCTTAGTAGGAGGGGGGGGCCGCGTTGCGGAGACCCAGTACTTC.